This TCR beta chain was retrieved from a study of T cells in localized non-small cell lung cancer (dated by TCRdb to between 2020 and 2021). Context from the whole study: The study analyzed T cell repertoires of hundreds of early-stage NSCLC patients, comparing tumors and uninvolved tumor-adjacent lungs. NSCLC patients had a mean age of roughly 69 years, and more than 120 were male and about 110 female. The cohort consisted of 200 to 250 treatment-naive NSCLC patients whose localized lung tumors had been resected.

TCR beta CDR3 regions were sequenced from DNA using the immunoSEQ Assay. The authors processed their data as follows. To compute T cell density, TCR beta template counts were normalized to usable DNA, which was estimated by amplifying housekeeping genes. The preseqR package was used to estimate richness by extrapolating to 400,000 templates for PBMC samples and to 120,000 templates for tissue samples. Clonality was defined by subtracting Pielou's evenness from one. Differential abundance testing on productive amino-acid clonotypes, with a minimum total count of 5 and an alpha of 0.1, was used to identify tissue-enriched TCRs. The Jaccard Index and the Morisita Overlap Index were used to measure how much the repertoires overlapped between compartments. GLIPH grouped TCR beta CDR3s together with public tetramer-defined viral CDR3s, and a viral motif had to include at least three viral sequences and also show V-gene enrichment. Sourced from immuneACCESS, this table was stored by TCRdb with only in-frame sequences that have V and J called. A share of the clones is absent; for the studies checked, an unresolved V gene accounts for under half, and the remainder has no known explanation. Clone size and V and J calls were adopted from that table, with D and trimming inferred from the DNA. The sample table lists around 14,000 clones, approximately 83% of them with a count of one. 3.5% to 5% of the sample rests with the top ten.

Results the study describes overall, beyond this receptor: The highest T cell clonality was observed in uninvolved tumor-adjacent lung, where clonality exceeded that of tumor, suggesting that antigenic responses were more focused in uninvolved tumor-adjacent lung. Higher blood T cell density associated with longer overall survival, while higher adjacent-lung clonality associated with shorter survival. Multi-region tumor sequencing was not performed, so intratumor heterogeneity could not be excluded. Of the top 100 tumor clones, a median of around 57 were detected in paired uninvolved adjacent lung; 28 were also among that lung's top 100. Because of the exploratory design, TCR variables were selected using unadjusted p-values without false-discovery rate correction.

Of note for this clone: The antigen this receptor binds is unknown. No per-base quality is available; no much larger clone lies one base away.

At diagnosis, peripheral blood, uninvolved tumor-adjacent lung and tumor were collected and stored as a combination of fresh-frozen and FFPE material. For TCR repertoire profiling, the blood samples were analyzed as peripheral blood mononuclear cells. Sequenced material: peripheral blood, taken before any cancer treatment. The sequence came from a female donor over 55 with stage I squamous cell lung carcinoma.

For the CDR3, the sequence is CASSQTGAQYGYTF. DNA sequence: TGTGCCAGCAGCCAAACGGGGGCCCAATATGGCTACACCTTC. The chain employs TRBV6-6 and TRBJ1-2; 6 matching bases give a weak D call of TRBD1. Inclusive of the bounding cysteine and phenylalanine, the CDR3 is 14 residues long. The entry retains the CDR3 DNA only, 42 bases that are in frame from base 1. Per the germline V gene (reference sequence), MNHNY is the CDR1 and SVGAGI is the CDR2. V loses 6 bases, J loses 5 bases, and the germline ends lie 16 bases apart.